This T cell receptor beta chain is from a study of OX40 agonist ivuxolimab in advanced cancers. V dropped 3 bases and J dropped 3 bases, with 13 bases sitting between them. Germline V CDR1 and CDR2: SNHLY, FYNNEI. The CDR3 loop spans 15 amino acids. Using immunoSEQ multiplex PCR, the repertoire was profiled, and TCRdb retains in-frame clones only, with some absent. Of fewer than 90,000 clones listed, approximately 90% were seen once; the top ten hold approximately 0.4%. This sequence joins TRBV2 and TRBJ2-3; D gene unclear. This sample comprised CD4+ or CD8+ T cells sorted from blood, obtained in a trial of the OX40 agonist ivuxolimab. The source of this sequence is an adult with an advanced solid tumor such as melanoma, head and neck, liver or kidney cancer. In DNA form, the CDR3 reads TGTGCCAGCAGTGATGGCGAGATAGGGACAGATACGCAGTATTTT. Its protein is CASSDGEIGTDTQYF.